This T cell receptor (beta chain) was obtained from a study of blood T cells in healthy people across ages. The CDR3 extends over 16 amino acids. With a J-beta primer mix and a sample-barcoded 5' primer, a second PCR ran roughly 6 to 12 cycles. Using its own MiXCR run on the 5' RACE reads, TCRdb lists one record per CDR3 protein. The data hold roughly 730,000 distinct CDR3 sequences, with about 61% observed a single time. This TCR was sampled from a man aged 40-55 years in good health. The genes are TRBV21-1 and TRBJ2-7. TRBV21-1 is marked as a pseudogene. The sample comprised blood. The CDR3 is CASSKAASGGSCEQYF. CDR3 nucleotides: TGTGCCAGCAGCAAAGCCGCTAGCGGGGGCTCCTGCGAGCAGTACTTC.